This TCR beta chain was observed in a study of a mutant IDH1 vaccine in newly diagnosed glioma. The time point: week 35, safety follow-up. It was 300 ug of mutant IDH1 20-mer peptide that made up each vaccine dose, given with topical imiquimod. There are 11 residues in the CDR3. Trimming stripped 10 bases from V and 8 bases from J, with 11 bases between. Germline V gives CDR1 MDHEN, CDR2 SYDVKM. In the case of this clone: The target antigen is unknown.

The method was immunoSEQ multiplex PCR; TCRdb's version includes in-frame clones alone and lacks a portion of them. Of about 74,000 clones in the sample, 85% to 90% are singletons; the top ten hold roughly 2%. V is TRBV28 and J is TRBJ1-4; D uncertain. The sample here was PBMCs, taken from a glioma patient whose treatment included an IDH1 peptide vaccine. The source is a man between 25 and 39 years old with glioma. The CDR3 DNA reads TGTGCCACCCAAGGGCGGGAAAAACTGTTTTTT. This translates into CATQGREKLFF.